The sequence of this T cell receptor beta chain was determined in a study of cytomegalovirus exposure and HLA in healthy donors. The CDR3 sequence is 14 residues long. Germline CDR1 is SEHNR and CDR2 is FQNEAQ (reference sequence). V lost 8 bases, J lost 5 bases, and 7 bases stayed unmatched. Details on this clone: The antigen is not known.

Study-level results: Exclusion as indistinguishable affected some V segments, including TRBV6-2 and TRBV6-3. Specific recognition of CMV antigens was confirmed in vitro for a few chains (all CMV-associated).

Researchers ran the PCR with 60 Vbeta and 13 Jbeta primers. Repertoires were generated with immunoSEQ multiplex PCR, while TCRdb's copy carries only in-frame clones and drops some. The table lists around 100,000 clones, roughly 76% of them singletons. The sample was PBMCs. This sequence joins TRBV7-9 and TRBJ2-2; 8 nucleotides agree with TRBD1. The source of this sequence is a woman aged 55-75 years in good health and CMV-seropositive. The CDR3 protein is CASRQDRETGELFF. DNA for the CDR3: TGTGCCAGCCGACAGGACAGGGAGACCGGGGAGCTGTTTTTT.